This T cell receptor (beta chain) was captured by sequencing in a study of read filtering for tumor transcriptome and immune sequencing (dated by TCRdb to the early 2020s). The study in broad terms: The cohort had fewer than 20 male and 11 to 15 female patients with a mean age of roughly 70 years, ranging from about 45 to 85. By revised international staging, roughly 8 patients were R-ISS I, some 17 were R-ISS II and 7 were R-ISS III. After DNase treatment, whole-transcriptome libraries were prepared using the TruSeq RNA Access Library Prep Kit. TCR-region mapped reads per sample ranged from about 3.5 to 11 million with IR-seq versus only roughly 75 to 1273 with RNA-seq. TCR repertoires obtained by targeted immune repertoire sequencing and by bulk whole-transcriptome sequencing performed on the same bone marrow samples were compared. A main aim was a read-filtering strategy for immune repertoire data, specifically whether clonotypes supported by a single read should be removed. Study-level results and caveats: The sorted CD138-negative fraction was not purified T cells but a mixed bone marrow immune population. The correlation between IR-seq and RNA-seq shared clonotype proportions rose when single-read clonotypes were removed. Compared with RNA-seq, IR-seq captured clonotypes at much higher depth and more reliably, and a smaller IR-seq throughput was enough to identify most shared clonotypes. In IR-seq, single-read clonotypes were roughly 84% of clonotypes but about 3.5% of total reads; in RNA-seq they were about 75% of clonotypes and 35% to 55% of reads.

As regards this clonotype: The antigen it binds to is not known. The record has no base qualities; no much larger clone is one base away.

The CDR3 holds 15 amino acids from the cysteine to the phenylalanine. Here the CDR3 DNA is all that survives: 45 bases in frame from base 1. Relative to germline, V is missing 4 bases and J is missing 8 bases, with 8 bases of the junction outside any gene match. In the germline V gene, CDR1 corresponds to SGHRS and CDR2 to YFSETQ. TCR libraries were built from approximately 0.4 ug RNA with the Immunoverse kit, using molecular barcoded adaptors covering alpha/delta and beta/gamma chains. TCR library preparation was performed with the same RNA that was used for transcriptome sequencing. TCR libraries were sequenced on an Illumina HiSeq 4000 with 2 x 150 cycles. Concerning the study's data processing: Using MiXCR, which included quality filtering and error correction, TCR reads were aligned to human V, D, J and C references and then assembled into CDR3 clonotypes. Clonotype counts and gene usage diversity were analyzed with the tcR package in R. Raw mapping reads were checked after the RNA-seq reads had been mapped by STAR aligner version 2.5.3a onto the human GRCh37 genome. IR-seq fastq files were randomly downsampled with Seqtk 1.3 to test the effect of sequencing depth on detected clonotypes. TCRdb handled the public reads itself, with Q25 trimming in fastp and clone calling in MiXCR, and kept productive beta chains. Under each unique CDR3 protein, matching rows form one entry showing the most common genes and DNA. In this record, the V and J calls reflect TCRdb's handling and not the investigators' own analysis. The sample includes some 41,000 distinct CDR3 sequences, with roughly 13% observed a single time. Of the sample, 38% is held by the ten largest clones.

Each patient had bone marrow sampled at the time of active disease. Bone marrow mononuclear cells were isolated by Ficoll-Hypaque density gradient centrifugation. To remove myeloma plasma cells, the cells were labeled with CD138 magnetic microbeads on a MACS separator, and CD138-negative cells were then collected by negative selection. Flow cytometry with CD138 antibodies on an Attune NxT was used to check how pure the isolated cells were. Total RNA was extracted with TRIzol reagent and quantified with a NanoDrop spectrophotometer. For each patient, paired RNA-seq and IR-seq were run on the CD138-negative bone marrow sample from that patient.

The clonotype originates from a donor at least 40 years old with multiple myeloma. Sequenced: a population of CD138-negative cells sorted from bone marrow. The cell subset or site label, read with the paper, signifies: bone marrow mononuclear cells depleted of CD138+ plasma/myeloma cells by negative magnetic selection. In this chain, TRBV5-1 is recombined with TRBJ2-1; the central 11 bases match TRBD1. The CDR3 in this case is CASSRWGQGDDEQFF. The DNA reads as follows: TGCGCCAGCAGCCGATGGGGACAGGGGGACGATGAGCAGTTCTTC.